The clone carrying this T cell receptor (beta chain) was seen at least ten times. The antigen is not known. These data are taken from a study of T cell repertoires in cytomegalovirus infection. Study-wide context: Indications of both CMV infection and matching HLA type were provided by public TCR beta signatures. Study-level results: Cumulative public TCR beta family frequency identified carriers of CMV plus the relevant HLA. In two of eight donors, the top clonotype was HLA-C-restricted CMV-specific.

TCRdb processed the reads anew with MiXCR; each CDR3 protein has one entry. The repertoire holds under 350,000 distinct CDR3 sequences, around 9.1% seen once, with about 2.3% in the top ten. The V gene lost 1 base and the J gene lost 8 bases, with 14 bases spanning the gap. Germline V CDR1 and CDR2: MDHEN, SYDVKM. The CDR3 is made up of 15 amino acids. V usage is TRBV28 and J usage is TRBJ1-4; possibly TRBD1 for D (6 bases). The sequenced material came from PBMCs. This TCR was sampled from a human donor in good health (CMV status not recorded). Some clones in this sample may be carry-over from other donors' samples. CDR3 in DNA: TGTGCCAGCAGTTTATTCGGTCAGGGGCGGGAAAAACTGTTTTTT. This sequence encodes CASSLFGQGREKLFF.